This T cell receptor beta chain is from a study of T cell responses to AZD1222 COVID-19 vaccine. Assay used: immunoSEQ multiplex PCR; TCRdb lists only in-frame clones, some missing. The table has 150,000 to 250,000 clones, approximately 90% seen once. Second-dose recipients at about 4 or about 12 weeks were treated as one pooled group. The CDR3 is made up of 15 amino acids. Germline assignment: CDR1 SEHNR and CDR2 FQNEAQ (reference sequence). With 5 bases clipped from V and 0 bases from J, the junction kept 6 bases outside the gene matches. This receptor was obtained from an adult who received the AZD1222 COVID-19 vaccine. The V gene is TRBV7-9, the J gene TRBJ1-1; 7 nucleotides match TRBD1. This specimen was peripheral blood, taken 28 days after the second AZD1222 dose. DNA for the CDR3: TGTGCCAGCAGCCCGCCCACAGGGGTGAACACTGAAGCTTTCTTT. It translates to CASSPPTGVNTEAFF.